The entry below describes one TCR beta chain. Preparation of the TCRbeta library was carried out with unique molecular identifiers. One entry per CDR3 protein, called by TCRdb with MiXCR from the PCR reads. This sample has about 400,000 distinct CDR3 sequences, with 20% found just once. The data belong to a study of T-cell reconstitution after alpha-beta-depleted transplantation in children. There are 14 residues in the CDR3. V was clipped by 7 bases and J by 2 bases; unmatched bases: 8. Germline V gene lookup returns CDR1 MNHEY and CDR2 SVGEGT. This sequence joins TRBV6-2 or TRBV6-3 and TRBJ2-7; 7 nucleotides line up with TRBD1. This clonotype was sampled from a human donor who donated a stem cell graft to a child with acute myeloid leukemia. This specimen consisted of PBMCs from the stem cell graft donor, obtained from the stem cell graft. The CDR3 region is CASIRGQVPYEQYF. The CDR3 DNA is TGTGCCAGCATCCGCGGACAGGTACCCTACGAGCAGTACTTC.